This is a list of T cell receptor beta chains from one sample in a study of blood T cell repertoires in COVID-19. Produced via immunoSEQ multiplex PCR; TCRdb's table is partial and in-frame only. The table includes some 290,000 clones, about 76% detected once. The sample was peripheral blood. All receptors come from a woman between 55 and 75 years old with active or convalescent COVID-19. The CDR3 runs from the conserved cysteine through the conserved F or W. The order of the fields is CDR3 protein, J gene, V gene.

CASSFQGTSNQPQHF | TRBJ1-5 | TRBV7-8
CASSRTGANYGYTF | TRBJ1-2 | TRBV21-1
CASSPAYGEQYF | TRBJ2-7 | TRBV9
CASSQDDSTFYGYTF | TRBJ1-2 | TRBV4-3
CASSGAGTGGTSGANVLTF | TRBJ2-6 | TRBV5-1
CASSLTGPPDNNEQFF | TRBJ2-1 | TRBV5-1
CATRPGGGTDTQYF | TRBJ2-3 | TRBV5-1
CASRRDRVSKNIQYF | TRBJ2-4 | TRBV19
CASSYQGALEGYTF | TRBJ1-2 | TRBV13
CASSYRRLAGVETQYF | TRBJ2-5 | TRBV6-2/TRBV6-3
CSVAGATNEKLFF | TRBJ1-4 | TRBV29-1
CASSLSGATEAFF | TRBJ1-1 | TRBV6-5
CASSRGLAGGRDTQYF | TRBJ2-3 | TRBV5-1
CTGRKGDRVVFLNQPQHF | TRBJ1-5 | TRBV21-1
CASSQAPGNEQFF | TRBJ2-1 | TRBV4-2
CASSTSGVGGDTQYF | TRBJ2-3 | TRBV9
CASSQDSRAGANVLTF | TRBJ2-6 | TRBV14
CAISVEGVSEQFF | TRBJ2-1 | TRBV10-3
CASSSAGTGERGYTF | TRBJ1-2 | TRBV7-3
CAWDRSYGYTF | TRBJ1-2 | TRBV30
CASSLSGGGAYEQYF | TRBJ2-7 | TRBV7-2
CASSLSRGGAAGELFF | TRBJ2-2 | TRBV11-2
CASSWQGNTEAFF | TRBJ1-1 | TRBV2
CASSFRLGTSGRGADTQYF | TRBJ2-3 | TRBV27
CASRTSGVYNEQFF | TRBJ2-1 | TRBV2
CASSLYLAGDTDTQYF | TRBJ2-3 | TRBV5-8
CSVGLGTDTQYF | TRBJ2-3 | TRBV29-1
CSVVPEGANTGELFF | TRBJ2-2 | TRBV29-1
CASSRAPAGSTDTQYF | TRBJ2-3 | TRBV7-9
CASSPILLDSPMNTEAFF | TRBJ1-1 | TRBV18
CASSLNSPYGYTF | TRBJ1-2 | TRBV27
CASSWTGAGKNTEAFF | TRBJ1-1 | TRBV5-6
CASSLVQGGDTEAFF | TRBJ1-1 | TRBV5-4
CASSQEYTPNTGELFF | TRBJ2-2 | TRBV4-3
CASSLGTPGTEAFF | TRBJ1-1 | TRBV5-1
CASSQELNSPLHF | TRBJ1-6 | TRBV4-1
CASSQDRREVDTGELFF | TRBJ2-2 | TRBV3-1/TRBV3-2
CASSPESGDVAGYTF | TRBJ1-2 | TRBV9